These 24 T cell receptor beta chains were sequenced from one sample in a study of shared clonotypes between healthy human individuals. The repertoire was sequenced with immunoSEQ multiplex PCR; TCRdb's copy has only in-frame clones and lacks some. Of nearly 1,000,000 clones in the sample, approximately 80% are singletons; the top ten hold over 1.3%. Material: memory CD4+ T cells sorted from blood. Stated subset: CD45RA-negative fraction. These receptors were taken from a man between 18 and 29 years old in good health.

The V and J genes are TRBV13 and TRBJ1-1; D might be TRBD1 (6 bases). Germline V CDR1 and CDR2: PRHDT, FYEKMQ (reference sequence). There are 14 residues in the CDR3. The ends were cut back, 1 base at V and 5 bases at J, with 11 bases in the middle. The CDR3 region has the DNA TGTGCCAGCAGCTTAGAACAGGGTCGAACTGAAGCTTTCTTT. Its protein product is CASSLEQGRTEAFF.

This clone was detected only a few times. The V call is TRBV2, the J call TRBJ2-2, with D unresolved. CDR1 is SNHLY and CDR2 is FYNNEI in the germline V gene. This CDR3 is built from 13 residues. V lost 6 bases and J 3 bases, leaving 8 bases between the germline ends. The CDR3 reads CASSPVYTGELFF. The DNA for the CDR3 is TGTGCCAGCAGCCCCGTTTACACCGGGGAGCTGTTTTTT.

The chain employs TRBV5-8 and TRBJ2-3; a possible D gene is TRBD1 (6 bases). Germline-derived CDR1 and CDR2 are SGHTS and YDEGEE. The V end was cut by 5 bases, the J end by 6 bases, with 16 bases between. The CDR3 is made up of 14 amino acids. The CDR3, as DNA: TGTGCCAGCAGATCCGGGACACGGGTTGATACGCAGTATTTT. Its translation is CASRSGTRVDTQYF.

This clone was counted between two and nine times. The chain has TRBV7-2 and TRBJ1-1; perhaps TRBD1 as D (6 bases). In germline, CDR1 is SGHTA, CDR2 FQGNSA. Between the trimmed V and J ends, which lost 5 bases and 7 bases, there was a span of 14 bases. CDR3 length equals 13 residues. The CDR3 here is CASSLKGGVEAFF. In DNA, the CDR3 is TGTGCCAGCAGCCTCAAGGGGGGAGTTGAAGCTTTCTTT.

V gene TRBV11-1 combines with J gene TRBJ2-1; D is uncertain. This CDR3 has 12 residues. V was clipped by 5 bases and J by 7 bases, with 9 bases between them. The germline V gene has CDR1 SGHAT and CDR2 FQDESV (reference sequence). In nucleotides, the CDR3 is TGTGCCAGCAGCCCCACACAGAATGAGCAGTTCTTC. Protein: CASSPTQNEQFF.

The genes are TRBV19 and TRBJ1-3; the D is unclear. V dropped 11 bases and J dropped 0 bases, with 11 bases sitting between them. Germline loops: CDR1 LNHDA, CDR2 SQIVND (reference sequence). This CDR3 contains 13 residues. CDR3 in amino acids: CAGKLDSGNTIYF. DNA for the CDR3: TGTGCCGGTAAGCTCGACTCTGGAAACACCATATATTTT. Full variable domain (missing parts from reference TRBV19 and TRBJ1-3): DGGITQSPKYLFRKEGQNVTLSCEQNLNHDAMYWYRQDPGQGLRLIYYSQIVNDFQKGDIAEGYSVSREKKESFPLTVTSAQKNPTAFYLCAGKLDSGNTIYFGEGSWLTVV.

The J gene is TRBJ2-1, the V gene TRBV4-3; D might be TRBD2 (5 bases). Trimming removed 4 bases at V and 2 bases at J, with 12 bases between. The CDR3 sequence is 15 residues long. Germline-derived CDR1 and CDR2 are LGHNA and YSLEER. This chain's CDR3 is CASSLGEGTYNEQFF. The DNA for the CDR3 is TGCGCCAGCAGCCTTGGCGAGGGTACCTACAATGAGCAGTTCTTC.

This clone was observed a handful of times. J is TRBJ2-1 and V is TRBV2; D ambiguous. Germline assignment: CDR1 SNHLY and CDR2 FYNNEI. The CDR3 consists of 11 residues. Trimming stripped 8 bases from V and 1 base from J, with 3 bases between. The CDR3 sequence is CASGSYNEQFF. Here the CDR3 DNA reads TGTGCCAGCGGGTCCTACAATGAGCAGTTCTTC.

A few counts support this clone. The same CDR3 also results from other DNA sequences found in this sample. V usage is TRBV6-1 and J usage is TRBJ2-7; 12 bases match TRBD2. Germline loops: CDR1 MNHNS, CDR2 SASEGT. The junction had 3 bases not matched to a gene; V was cut back by 6 bases and J by 3 bases. The CDR3 is made up of 14 amino acids. The CDR3 DNA reads as TGTGCCAGCAGCCGACTAGCGGGAGTCTACGAGCAGTACTTC. This codes for CASSRLAGVYEQYF.

The gene calls are TRBV7-6 and TRBJ2-5; TRBD2 matches at 13 bases. This CDR3 is 14 amino acids long. Trimming removed 5 bases from V and 5 bases from J; junction bases left unmatched: 2. CDR1 is SGHVS and CDR2 is FNYEAQ in the germline V gene. This chain's CDR3 is CASSTSGGAETQYF. CDR3 in DNA: TGTGCCAGCAGCACTAGCGGGGGGGCGGAGACCCAGTACTTC.

In DNA, the CDR3 is TGTGCCAGCATCGAAGGGGGGTATGGCATTCAGTACTTC. Its translation: CASIEGGYGIQYF. This chain links TRBV28 with TRBJ2-4; D possibly uses TRBD1 or TRBD2 (6 bases each). V was pared by 7 bases and J by 9 bases, with 16 bases between. This CDR3 comprises 13 residues. Germline CDR1 MDHEN, CDR2 SYDVKM.

This chain joins TRBV5-1 and TRBJ2-7; D may correspond to TRBD1 or TRBD2 (5 bases each). From germline, CDR1 is SGHRS and CDR2 YFSETQ. This CDR3 is built from 14 residues. Trimming cost V 6 bases and J 2 bases, with 15 bases left between them. The CDR3 coding sequence is TGCGCCAGCAAGGATAGCGTGGGGGCCTACGAGCAGTACTTC. This encodes CASKDSVGAYEQYF.

This clone was seen just once. V and J are TRBV5-1 and TRBJ2-3; D is tentatively TRBD1 or TRBD2 (5 bases each). CDR1 and CDR2 (germline): SGHRS, YFSETQ. The CDR3 totals 15 residues. V was shortened by 4 bases and J by 0 bases, with 12 bases between the two germline ends. The CDR3 is CASSVRDQSTDTQYF. CDR3 coding DNA: TGCGCCAGCAGCGTCCGGGACCAAAGCACAGATACGCAGTATTTT.

The gene calls are TRBV28 and TRBJ1-2, with D maybe TRBD1 (5 bases). Germline CDR1 MDHEN, CDR2 SYDVKM. The length of the CDR3 is 14 residues. Trimming pared 5 bases from V and 2 bases from J, leaving 12 bases between. CDR3 region: CASSHGTANYGYTF. For the CDR3, the DNA is TGTGCCAGCAGTCACGGGACGGCGAACTATGGCTACACCTTC.

The V and J genes are TRBV28 and TRBJ1-2, with D possibly TRBD1 on 5 matching bases. Trimming pared 7 bases from V and 8 bases from J, leaving 14 bases between. Germline CDR1 reads MDHEN; CDR2 reads SYDVKM. This CDR3 is built from 12 residues. CDR3 region: CASTPGGRGYTF. The DNA for the CDR3 is TGTGCCAGCACCCCCGGGGGTCGGGGCTACACCTTC.

This clone showed up just a few times. This chain uses TRBV4-2 with TRBJ2-7; 11 nucleotides line up with TRBD2. CDR1 LGHNA and CDR2 YNFKEQ come from the germline V gene. The CDR3 is 15 residues long. V shed 1 base and J 7 bases; nucleotides not matched to a gene: 6. The CDR3 loop reads CASSQGSTSGEEQYF. Written as DNA, the CDR3 is TGTGCCAGCAGCCAAGGATCGACTAGCGGGGAAGAGCAGTACTTC.

This rearrangement joins TRBV7-8 to TRBJ1-4; D call uncertain. V was cut by 1 base and J by 3 bases, with 3 bases left in between. The CDR3 has 13 amino acids. Germline CDR1 is SGHVS and CDR2 is FQNEAQ. The CDR3: CASSLGANEKLFF. DNA for the CDR3: TGTGCCAGCAGCTTAGGGGCTAATGAAAAACTGTTTTTT.

The chain recombines TRBV5-4 with TRBJ2-3; 13 bases align to TRBD2. Germline trimming cut 5 bases from V and 2 bases from J; bases unmatched to any gene: 8. The germline CDR1 and CDR2 sequences are SGHNT and YYREEE (reference sequence). The CDR3 sequence is 17 residues long. The CDR3 here is CASSLDGTSGVTDTQYF. Here the CDR3 DNA reads TGTGCCAGCAGTCTAGATGGGACTAGCGGGGTCACAGATACGCAGTATTTT.

This chain links TRBV27 with TRBJ2-1; D is perhaps TRBD1 (6 bases). Trimming took 1 base from V and 7 from J, leaving 8 bases between them. The CDR3 covers 13 residues. Germline lookup yields CDR1 MNHEY and CDR2 SMNVEV (reference sequence). The CDR3 DNA is TGTGCCAGCAGTTTATTAGGGGGTAATGAGCAGTTCTTC. Protein sequence: CASSLLGGNEQFF.

This clone was found a few times. This rearrangement joins TRBV21-1 to TRBJ1-1. TRBV21-1 has pseudogene status. CDR3 length: 15 amino acids. The CDR3 loop is CASSKRAVMNTEAFF. CDR3 sequence (DNA): TGTGCCAGCAGCAAACGGGCAGTTATGAACACTGAAGCTTTCTTT.

This clone was observed a few times. This CDR3 is CATKKRVDGSYEQYF. The CDR3 nucleotides are TGTGCCACCAAAAAAAGAGTGGACGGATCCTACGAGCAGTACTTC. The rearrangement links TRBV27 to TRBJ2-7, with D unclear. CDR1 is MNHEY, CDR2 SMNVEV, per germline (reference sequence). V lost 10 bases and J 1 base, leaving 20 bases between the germline ends. The CDR3 covers 15 residues.

This chain links TRBV5-1 with TRBJ2-3; unclear D gene. Per germline, CDR1 SGHRS and CDR2 YFSETQ. The V gene lost 0 bases and the J gene lost 2 bases, with 10 bases spanning the gap. The CDR3 consists of 15 residues. The CDR3: CASSLEGSYTDTQYF. The CDR3 DNA reads as TGCGCCAGCAGCTTGGAGGGCAGCTACACAGATACGCAGTATTTT.

This chain uses TRBV18 with TRBJ2-7; 9 bases are shared with TRBD2. The trim removed 3 bases at V and 6 bases at J, leaving 6 bases unmatched. The CDR3 has 14 residues. Germline CDR1 reads KGHSH; CDR2 reads LQKENI. For the CDR3, the DNA is TGTGCCAGCTCACCTAGGACTAGCGTCGTCGAGCAGTACTTC. Its translation is CASSPRTSVVEQYF.

In DNA form, the CDR3 reads TGTGCCAGCAGTGAATATGGGGGGCCTAACTATGGCTACACCTTC. Encoded protein: CASSEYGGPNYGYTF. The chain is built from TRBV25-1 and TRBJ1-2; the D gene is possibly TRBD1 (6 bases). CDR1 is MGHDK, CDR2 SYGVNS, per germline. The CDR3 has 15 residues. V lost 0 bases to trimming and J lost 0 bases, with 8 bases between them.